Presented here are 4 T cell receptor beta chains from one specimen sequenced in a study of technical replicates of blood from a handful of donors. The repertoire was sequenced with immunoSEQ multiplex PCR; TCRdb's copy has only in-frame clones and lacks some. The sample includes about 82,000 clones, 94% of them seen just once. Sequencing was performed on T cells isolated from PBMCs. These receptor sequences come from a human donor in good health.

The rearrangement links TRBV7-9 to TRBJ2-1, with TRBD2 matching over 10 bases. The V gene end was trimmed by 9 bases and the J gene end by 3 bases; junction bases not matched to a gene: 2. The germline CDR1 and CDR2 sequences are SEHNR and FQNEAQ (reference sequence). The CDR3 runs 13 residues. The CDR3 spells CARGTSDYNEQFF. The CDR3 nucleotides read TGTGCCAGAGGGACTAGCGACTACAATGAGCAGTTCTTC.

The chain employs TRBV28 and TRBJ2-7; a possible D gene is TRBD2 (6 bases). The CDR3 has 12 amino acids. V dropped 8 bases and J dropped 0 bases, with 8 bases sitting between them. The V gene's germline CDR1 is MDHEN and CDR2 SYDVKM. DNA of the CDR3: TGTGCCAGCCGGGACTTCTCCTACGAGCAGTACTTC. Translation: CASRDFSYEQYF.

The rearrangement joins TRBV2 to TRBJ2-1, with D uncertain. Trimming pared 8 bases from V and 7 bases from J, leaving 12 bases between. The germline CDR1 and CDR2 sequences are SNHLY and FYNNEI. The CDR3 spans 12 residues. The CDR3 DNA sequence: TGTGCCAGCCGTGGTGGAGTGAATGAGCAGTTCTTC. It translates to CASRGGVNEQFF.

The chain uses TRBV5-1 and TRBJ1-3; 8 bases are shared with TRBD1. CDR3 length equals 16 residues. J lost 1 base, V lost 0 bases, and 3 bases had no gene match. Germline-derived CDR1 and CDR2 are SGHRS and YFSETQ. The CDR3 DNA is TGCGCCAGCAGCTTGGATGGACAGGGATCTGGAAACACCATATATTTT. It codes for CASSLDGQGSGNTIYF.